Presented here are 8 T cell receptor beta chains from one specimen sequenced in a study of T-cell memory formation after mild COVID-19. TCRdb redid the calling of the 5' RACE reads with MiXCR, one entry per CDR3 protein. This table has just under 550,000 distinct CDR3 sequences, 20% appearing once. Material for sequencing was PBMCs or a T cell subset sorted from them (not recorded which). The source of these receptors is an adult woman who had mild COVID-19 (a few samples of this study predate the infection). Cell type and time point are not known.

The V and J genes are TRBV9 and TRBJ2-3; TRBD2 aligns across 13 bases. The V segment lost 3 bases and the J segment 4 bases; nucleotides outside the gene matches: 5. CDR3 length: 16 amino acids. The germline V gene has CDR1 SGDLS and CDR2 YYNGEE. The CDR3 loop is CASSALAGGSADTQYF. In nucleotides, the CDR3 is TGTGCCAGCAGCGCACTAGCGGGGGGGAGTGCAGATACGCAGTATTTT.

This clonotype was picked up a small number of times. The chain couples TRBV12-3 or TRBV12-4 to TRBJ1-3; D not resolved. The V gene lost 3 bases and the J gene lost 0 bases, with 9 bases spanning the gap. There are 15 residues in the CDR3. For the CDR3, the DNA is TGTGCCAGCAGTTTTTTTCGGGACTCTGGAAACACCATATATTTT. Translation: CASSFFRDSGNTIYF.

This clonotype turned up a few times. The V call is TRBV5-1, the J call TRBJ2-1, with a tentative D call TRBD2 (5 bases). Germline CDR1 and CDR2: SGHRS and YFSETQ. V lost 0 bases, J lost 10 bases, and 14 bases lay in between. The CDR3 extends over 14 amino acids. The CDR3 DNA reads TGCGCCAGCAGCTTGGGAGCGGCCTTGGACGAGCAGTTCTTC. Translating gives CASSLGAALDEQFF.

This chain joins TRBV7-9 and TRBJ1-1; D not certain. CDR3 length: 13 residues. With 8 bases removed from V and 1 base from J, the gap between germline ends came to 11 bases. CDR1 is SEHNR, CDR2 FQNEAQ, per germline (reference sequence). CDR3 DNA sequence: TGTGCCAGCGCGAACGTCGGGAACACTGAAGCTTTCTTT. This encodes CASANVGNTEAFF.

A few counts support this clonotype. The chain has TRBV2 and TRBJ2-3, with TRBD2 matching over 11 bases. CDR1 is SNHLY and CDR2 is FYNNEI in the germline V gene. The junction had 4 bases not matched to a gene; V was cut back by 4 bases and J by 4 bases. CDR3 size: 15 residues. The CDR3 nucleotides are TGTGCCAGCAGTGCAGAACTAGCGGGGGCAGATACGCAGTATTTT. Its protein product is CASSAELAGADTQYF.

The chain recombines TRBV5-1 with TRBJ1-5; a possible D gene is TRBD1 (5 bases). Germline assignment: CDR1 SGHRS and CDR2 YFSETQ. The germline V and J ends were trimmed by 4 bases and 7 bases, with 12 bases remaining between them. This CDR3 region has 13 residues. The CDR3 DNA follows: TGCGCCAGCAGCCCCCAGGGTCAGCAGCCCCAGCATTTT. As protein: CASSPQGQQPQHF. Filled out from reference TRBV5-1 and TRBJ1-5, the complete variable domain reads KAGVTQTPRYLIKTRGQQVTLSCSPISGHRSVSWYQQTPGQGLQFLFEYFSETQRNKGNFPGRFSGRQFSNSRSEMNVSTLELGDSALYLCASSPQGQQPQHFGDGTRLSIL.

This clonotype was picked up a small number of times. This sequence joins TRBV6-5 and TRBJ1-1, with unresolved D. Trimming took off 0 bases at V and 9 bases at J, with 20 bases between the two ends. The CDR3 runs 16 residues. The germline gives CDR1 MNHEY, CDR2 SVGAGI. The CDR3 bases are TGTGCCAGCAGTTACTCGAGGCCGCCGGCCAGTGGGAAAGCTTTCTTT. It encodes CASSYSRPPASGKAFF.

The V call is TRBV18, the J call TRBJ2-1; 9 nucleotides match TRBD1. The CDR3 is made up of 15 amino acids. Germline loops: CDR1 KGHSH, CDR2 LQKENI. The V and J ends lost 1 base and 7 bases, in that order; junction bases with no gene match: 5. The CDR3 region is CASSPRQGGSNEQFF. CDR3 in DNA: TGTGCCAGCTCACCACGACAGGGGGGTAGTAATGAGCAGTTCTTC.